This TCR beta chain is from a study of regulatory T cells in long-lasting Graves disease (dated by TCRdb to the early 2020s). Notes on the research overall: Antithyroid drugs had been taken for less than 3 months by newly diagnosed Graves' disease patients. This study used TCR sequencing and RNA sequencing of peripheral blood to compare persistent Graves' disease patients against newly diagnosed Graves' disease patients. The study was registered as a clinical trial and conducted in China. TCR sequencing covered 13 persistent and approximately 20 newly diagnosed Graves' disease patients, about 35 samples in total.

The germline V gene provides CDR1 SQVTM and CDR2 ANQGSEA. Including cysteine and phenylalanine, the CDR3 has 16 amino acids. Just CDR3 DNA is preserved here, 48 bases in frame from base 1. In the paper's terms, the time point label means: newly diagnosed GD, antithyroid drugs for less than 3 months. For both TCR sequencing and RNA sequencing, RNA was extracted from PBMCs in TRIzol. The diagnosis of Graves' disease was made according to American Thyroid Association guidelines. Recruitment of patients was carried out at an endocrinology department in Xi'an, China. Each patient gave 7 to 9.5 milliliters of peripheral blood, collected in an EDTA anticoagulant tube. Ficoll Paque Plus density gradient separation was used to isolate PBMCs, and no additional T cell sorting was done. An Agilent 2100 Bioanalyzer and agarose gel were used to check RNA quality, and a NanoDrop 2000 was used to measure RNA concentration.

A remark on this clonotype: The clone's antigen remains unknown. One base away lies a much larger clone, so this may be a sequencing read error.

Library preparation used multiplex PCR. Sequencing instrument: Illumina HiSeq 4000. iRepertoire HTBI primers and Arm-PCR amplification of CDR3 regions were used to construct TCR beta libraries. PCR products were gel purified before sequencing. In the paper's pipeline: A total of fewer than 65 TRBV and 14 TRBJ segments were identified across samples and were used for gene usage analysis of CDR3 amino acid clonotypes. Filtered high-quality paired reads were merged into contigs using COPE and FqMerger. BLAST was used to align contigs to the IMGT TRBV, TRBD and TRBJ reference genes, and CDR3 was defined following IMGT. Highly expanded clones were defined as clonotypes with a frequency above 0.1%. Shannon entropy was used to measure repertoire diversity, and the Gini coefficient was used to measure V-J evenness. Public clonotypes were defined as clonotypes shared by more than one individual. Starting from the raw public reads, TCRdb applied fastp trimming at Q25, assembled clones with MiXCR and retained in-frame beta chains. Every entry covers one CDR3 protein and lists the most common genes and DNA from its rows. TCRdb's processing, not the authors' own work, is the source of the V and J calls. In this sample the table shows 500,000 to 700,000 distinct CDR3 sequences, roughly 16% of which occur a single time. The ten largest clones capture approximately 18% of the sample.

General findings and caveats noted by the study authors: Sequencing and analysis were restricted to the TCR beta chain. The small sample size was acknowledged by the authors as a limitation that may reduce accuracy. Lower TCR Shannon entropy and fewer highly expanded clones were observed in persistent Graves' disease patients than in newly diagnosed patients, which suggested clonal expansion. TRBV28, TRBJ1-2 and TRBJ2-5 were preferentially used in persistent disease, while TRBV20-1 and TRBJ2-1 were favored in newly diagnosed disease. Peripheral blood alone was examined, since thyroid tissue, which constituted the primary lesion, could not be accessed. More public clonotypes were shared among persistent patients (roughly 3,000) than among newly diagnosed patients (966).

The same data also went into a second study, on T cells in Graves' hyperthyroidism and ophthalmopathy. The second study also describes: A patient counted as having stable Graves' hyperthyroidism if no progression to ophthalmopathy occurred over 18 months of follow-up. Hyperthyroidism patients were newly diagnosed, had a disease duration of under 2 months, and were aged 18 to 65 years. The study excluded patients with uncontrolled infections, other autoimmune diseases, pregnancy or lactation. Clinical symptoms, serum thyroxine and TRAb, thyroid ultrasound, and orbital computed tomography formed the basis for the diagnoses. A first-round RT-PCR of the TCR CDR3 used the HTBI primer set with the Qiagen OneStep RT-PCR kit. Most expanded thyroid clonotypes (frequency above 0.001) were also found in blood, which suggests that blood repertoires may mirror thyroid immune responses. In cross-validation, a model built on a 13 V-J signature told ophthalmopathy apart from stable hyperthyroidism with approximately 90% sensitivity and around 81% specificity, and in testing the same model reached 80%/75%. In validation, progression to ophthalmopathy was predicted by the model with 65% to 71% sensitivity and under 85% specificity, a median of approximately 7.1 months before onset. A discovery cohort of about 95 patients, about 40 with Graves' ophthalmopathy and roughly 59 with stable Graves' hyperthyroidism, was used to find distinguishing TCR V-J signatures. Whether ophthalmopathy could be predicted prospectively was tested in an independent validation cohort made up of approximately 19 hyperthyroidism patients plus 17 patients who later progressed to ophthalmopathy. The roughly 99 discovery patients were divided at random into training and test sets in a 7:3 ratio. The study also compared thyroid tissue and blood T-cell repertoires from several Graves' hyperthyroidism patients. Once sampling was done, hyperthyroidism patients were given methimazole at a starting dose of 30 mg daily, whereas ophthalmopathy patients were given high-dose intravenous methylprednisolone. Libraries were constructed in a second round of multiplex PCR, after which size selection and purification were performed. The libraries were sequenced on an Illumina HiSeq2000 using paired-end 100 bp reads. SOAPnuke was used to process the raw data, removing reads that contained adapters or uncalled bases, had a mean Phred below 15, or lacked an exact match to the constant primer or identifier. COPE v1.2.5 was used to merge the high-quality paired reads, and each unique nucleotide sequence was defined as a clonotype. MiTCR v1.1 was used to align the clonotypes against IMGT TRBV, TRBD and TRBJ reference segments. Analysis was restricted to V-J combinations with a frequency above 0.0001, which covered about 99% of repertoires. A TCS score was defined as the ratio of F50 (clonal expansion) to E x V (chaos), with BLOSUM62-based TCRdist applied between CDR3 peptides within each V-J. Welch's t-statistics and random forest reduced just over 500 V-J features to 13, which were used in a naive Bayes classifier (R e1071). No statistical method was used to set the sample size in advance, and investigators knew the group allocation. The paper reports TCR Vbeta CDR3 sequencing of over 120 peripheral blood samples: around 45 ophthalmopathy, some 80 hyperthyroidism and around 17 progressor patients.

The source of this sequence is a woman under 40 with Graves disease. Donor details come from another sample of the same person, matched by shared clones. Sequencing used peripheral blood mononuclear cells (PBMCs), obtained at new diagnosis, from a patient treated with antithyroid drugs. This chain is built from TRBV29-1 and TRBJ1-2; no D gene can be assigned with confidence. The CDR3 region reads CSVEEARARHHYDYTF. The DNA sequence is given as TGCAGCGTTGAAGAGGCTCGGGCCCGACACCACTATGACTACACCTTC. The full variable domain, with segments outside the CDR3 supplied by the reference TRBV29-1 and TRBJ1-2 proteins, appears as SAVISQKPSRDICQRGTSLTIQCQVDSQVTMMFWYRQQPGQSLTLIATANQGSEATYESGFVIDKFPISRPNLTFSTLTVSNMSPEDSSIYLCSVEEARARHHYDYTFGSGTRLTVV.